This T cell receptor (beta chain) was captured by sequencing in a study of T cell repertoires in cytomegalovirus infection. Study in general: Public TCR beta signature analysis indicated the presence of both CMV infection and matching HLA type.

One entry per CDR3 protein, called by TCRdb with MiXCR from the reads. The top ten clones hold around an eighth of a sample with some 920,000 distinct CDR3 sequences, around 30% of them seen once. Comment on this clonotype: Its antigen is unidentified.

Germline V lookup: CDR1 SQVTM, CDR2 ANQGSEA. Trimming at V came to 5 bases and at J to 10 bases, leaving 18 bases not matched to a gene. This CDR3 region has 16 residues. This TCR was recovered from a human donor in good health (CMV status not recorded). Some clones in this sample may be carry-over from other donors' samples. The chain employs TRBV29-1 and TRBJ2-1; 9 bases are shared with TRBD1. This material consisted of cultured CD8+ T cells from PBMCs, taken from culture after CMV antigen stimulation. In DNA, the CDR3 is TGCAGCGTTTGGACCCCGCGGGACAGGGCCTCGGGGGAGCAGTTCTTC. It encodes CSVWTPRDRASGEQFF.